These T cell receptor beta chains were read from a single sample in a study of identifying expanded T cells in peripheral blood. Sequenced by immunoSEQ multiplex PCR; TCRdb stores in-frame clones only, minus some. The sample lists around 75,000 clones, 90% occurring once. Specimen: blood. All receptors derive from a person aged 18 to 70 in good health. The CDR3 runs from the conserved cysteine through the conserved F or W. D genes are given only for firm matches. Some rows have no size entry. The others give once, few or many, or a class for an expanded clone.

d_gene: .
j_gene: TRBJ2-3
v_gene: TRBV9
abundance: .
len: 14
CDR3aa: CASSVRAYTDTQYF
CDR3nt: TGTGCCAGCAGCGTAAGGGCCTACACAGATACGCAGTATTTT

d_gene: .
j_gene: TRBJ2-3
v_gene: TRBV27
abundance: .
len: 13
CDR3aa: CASSSDEGLPQYF
CDR3nt: TGTGCCAGCAGTTCCGACGAGGGGCTCCCGCAGTATTTT

d_gene: .
j_gene: TRBJ2-1
v_gene: TRBV13
abundance: .
len: 15
CDR3aa: CASSPRDWTYNEQFF
CDR3nt: TGTGCCAGCAGCCCCCGGGACTGGACCTACAATGAGCAGTTCTTC

d_gene: TRBD1
j_gene: TRBJ1-1
v_gene: TRBV28
abundance: few
len: 17
CDR3aa: CASSSRLEQGRRTEAFF
CDR3nt: TGTGCCAGCAGTTCCCGCCTTGAACAGGGGAGGAGAACTGAAGCTTTCTTT

d_gene: .
j_gene: TRBJ2-3
v_gene: TRBV19
abundance: .
len: 15
CDR3aa: CASSIGQPSTDTQYF
CDR3nt: TGTGCCAGTAGTATAGGTCAGCCCAGCACAGATACGCAGTATTTT

d_gene: .
j_gene: TRBJ2-2
v_gene: TRBV11-3
abundance: .
len: 15
CDR3aa: CASSSLSVPTGELFF
CDR3nt: TGTGCCAGCAGCTCCCTTAGCGTCCCCACCGGGGAGCTGTTTTTT

d_gene: .
j_gene: TRBJ1-2
v_gene: TRBV7-7
abundance: medium-sized
len: 14
CDR3aa: CASDRDPGNYGYTF
CDR3nt: TGTGCCAGCGACCGGGACCCGGGTAACTATGGCTACACCTTC

d_gene: .
j_gene: TRBJ2-5
v_gene: TRBV19
abundance: once
len: 14
CDR3aa: CASSIDPGEETQYF
CDR3nt: TGTGCCAGTAGTATAGATCCAGGGGAAGAGACCCAGTACTTC

d_gene: .
j_gene: TRBJ1-3
v_gene: TRBV19
abundance: .
len: 15
CDR3aa: CATTDRHNSGNTIYF
CDR3nt: TGTGCCACGACGGACAGACATAACTCTGGAAACACCATATATTTT

d_gene: TRBD2
j_gene: TRBJ2-5
v_gene: TRBV27
abundance: .
len: 14
CDR3aa: CASSPSSGRKTQYF
CDR3nt: TGTGCCAGCAGTCCATCTAGCGGGAGGAAGACCCAGTACTTC

d_gene: .
j_gene: TRBJ2-7
v_gene: TRBV21-1
abundance: .
len: 14
CDR3aa: CASSNAGLPYEQYF
CDR3nt: TGTGCCAGCAGCAATGCAGGATTACCTTACGAGCAGTACTTC

d_gene: .
j_gene: TRBJ2-1
v_gene: TRBV7-2
abundance: .
len: 16
CDR3aa: CASSFGPSSSYNEQFF
CDR3nt: TGTGCCAGCAGCTTTGGGCCTTCTAGCTCCTACAATGAGCAGTTCTTC

d_gene: .
j_gene: TRBJ2-3
v_gene: TRBV7-9
abundance: once
len: 17
CDR3aa: CASNVGFTVTSTDTQYF
CDR3nt: TGTGCCAGCAACGTGGGGTTTACCGTTACTAGCACAGATACGCAGTATTTT